The sample holds many counts of the clone carrying this TCR beta chain. Its specificity is unknown. These data belong to a study of Graves' ophthalmopathy and Graves' hyperthyroidism. Whole-study context: Peripheral blood (taken before any treatment) was collected at initial diagnosis.

The study amplified TCR beta CDR3 regions using RNA transcripts. An initial RT-PCR round employing HTBI primers preceded a second-round multiplex PCR. TCRdb ran MiXCR on the multiplex PCR reads and lists one entry per CDR3 protein. The table lists about 400,000 distinct CDR3 sequences, just over 15% of them singletons. Findings and limits, study-wide: Detected in blood as well were most expanded thyroid clonotypes with frequency above 0.001.

The ends were cut back, 2 bases at V and 4 bases at J, with 8 bases in the middle. Per germline, CDR1 MNHEY and CDR2 SVGEGT. The CDR3 runs to 13 residues. Input material: peripheral blood. This sequence originates from a woman between 18 and 30 years old with stable Graves' hyperthyroidism. This chain uses TRBV6-2 or TRBV6-3 with TRBJ1-2; tentative D call: TRBD1 (5 bases). The CDR3 sequence is CASSYTGGYGYTF. DNA for the CDR3: TGTGCCAGCAGTTACACCGGGGGCTATGGCTACACCTTC.